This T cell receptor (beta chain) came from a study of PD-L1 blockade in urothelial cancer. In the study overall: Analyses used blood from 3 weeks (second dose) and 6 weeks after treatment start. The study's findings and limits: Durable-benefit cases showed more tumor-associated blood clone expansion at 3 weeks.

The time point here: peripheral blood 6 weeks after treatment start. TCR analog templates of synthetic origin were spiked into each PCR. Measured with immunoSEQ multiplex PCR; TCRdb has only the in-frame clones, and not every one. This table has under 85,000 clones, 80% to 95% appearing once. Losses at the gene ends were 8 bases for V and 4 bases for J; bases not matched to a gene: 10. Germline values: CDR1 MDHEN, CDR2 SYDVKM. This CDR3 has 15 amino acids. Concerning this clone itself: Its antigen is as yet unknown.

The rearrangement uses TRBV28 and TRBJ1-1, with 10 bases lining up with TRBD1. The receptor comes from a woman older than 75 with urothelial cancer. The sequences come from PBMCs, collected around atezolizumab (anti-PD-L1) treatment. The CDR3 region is CASRRQGARGTEAFF. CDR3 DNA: TGTGCCAGCCGTAGACAGGGGGCGCGGGGCACTGAAGCTTTCTTT.